This T cell receptor beta chain stems from a study of T cell changes during pregnancy in multiple sclerosis. The CDR3 contains 13 residues. Trimming cost V 3 bases and J 5 bases, with 9 bases left between them. Germline V gives CDR1 SGHTA, CDR2 FQGNSA. Sequencing was performed with immunoSEQ multiplex PCR; in TCRdb, only in-frame clones are kept and a portion is missing. The table shows about 94,000 clones, with about 93% occurring only once. The origin of this receptor is a female donor with multiple sclerosis, enrolled in a pregnancy study. The genes are TRBV7-2 and TRBJ2-3; D perhaps matches TRBD1 (6 bases). This specimen was peripheral blood, taken in the third trimester of pregnancy. CDR3 amino acids: CASSFGRGDTQYF. DNA of the CDR3: TGTGCCAGCAGCTTTGGCAGGGGAGATACGCAGTATTTT.